This is a list of T cell receptor beta chains from one sample in a study of cytomegalovirus exposure and HLA in healthy donors. Assay: immunoSEQ multiplex PCR; the TCRdb copy retains only in-frame clones and omits some. This sample yields more than 150,000 clones, of which roughly four fifths are seen a single time; roughly 1.6% belongs to the top ten. The sequencing sample was made of PBMCs. These receptors were taken from a man in his forties in good health and CMV-seronegative. CDR3s include the opening cysteine and the closing phenylalanine or tryptophan. A D gene is named only where the DNA matches it firmly. Some rows have no size entry. The others give once, few or many, or a class for an expanded clone.

>14|TRBV7-3|TRBJ2-1|TRBD2|-
TGTGCCAGCAGCTTCGGCGGGAGTAAGTATGAGCAGTTCTTC
CASSFGGSKYEQFF
>13|TRBV5-1|TRBJ1-1|-|-
TGCGCCAGCAGCTTGGCCCGCGACAGTGCGGCTTTCTTT
CASSLARDSAAFF
>17|TRBV27|TRBJ2-2|-|-
TGTGCCAGCAGTATCGGGAAGAACCACATGTGGACCGGGGAGCTGTTTTTT
CASSIGKNHMWTGELFF
>14|TRBV16|TRBJ2-7|-|-
TGTGCCAGCAGCCAATGGACTGGAGCCTACGAGCAGTACTTC
CASSQWTGAYEQYF
>16|TRBV18|TRBJ1-3|TRBD1|-
TGTGCCAGCTCATCACGCCGGACAGGGGACGGAAACACCATATATTTT
CASSSRRTGDGNTIYF
>17|TRBV27|TRBJ1-5|TRBD1|-
TGTGCCAGCAGTCCGTCGACAGGGGGCTTGAGCAATCAGCCCCAGCATTTT
CASSPSTGGLSNQPQHF
>15|TRBV4-1|TRBJ1-5|-|-
TGCGCCAGCAGCCAGTACCGGGACAATAATCAGCCCCAGCATTTT
CASSQYRDNNQPQHF
>15|TRBV5-1|TRBJ2-7|TRBD2|-
TGCGCCAGCAGCTTAACTAGCGGGAGGGCCTACGAGCAGTACTTC
CASSLTSGRAYEQYF
>15|TRBV5-5|TRBJ1-2|-|-
TGTGCCAGCAGCTTGGCGCAGGCGTCTAACTATGGCTACACCTTC
CASSLAQASNYGYTF
>16|TRBV4-2|TRBJ1-3|-|-
TGTGCCAGCAGCCAAGAGTCCAGGGGCTCTGGAAACACCATATATTTT
CASSQESRGSGNTIYF
>12|TRBV28|TRBJ2-3|-|-
TGTGCCAGCAGTCTCCTAGGCGATACGCAGTATTTT
CASSLLGDTQYF
>16|TRBV11-2|TRBJ2-1|TRBD1|-
TGTGCCAGCAGCCCCCCCACGGGACAGGGTTTCTATGAGCAGTTCTTC
CASSPPTGQGFYEQFF
>15|TRBV9|TRBJ1-2|-|once
TGTGCCAGCAGCGTAGTGGCACGACATACGGGAGGCTACACCTTC
CASSVVARHTGGYTF
>12|TRBV10-1|TRBJ2-1|-|few
TGCGCCAGCAGTGAGTCTTTCGTTGAGCAGTTCTTC
CASSESFVEQFF
>15|TRBV28|TRBJ2-6|-|few
TGTGCCAGCAGACCACACAGTTCCGGGGCCAACGTCCTGACTTTC
CASRPHSSGANVLTF
>15|TRBV18|TRBJ2-1|TRBD2|-
TGTGCCAGCTCACGGACTAGCGGGAATGAAAATGAGCAGTTCTTC
CASSRTSGNENEQFF
>15|TRBV27|TRBJ1-5|-|-
TGTGCCAGCAGTCCAAGACAGGTGGAAAATCAGCCCCAGCATTTT
CASSPRQVENQPQHF
>13|TRBV4-1|TRBJ1-5|-|-
TGCGCCAGCAGCCTCCACATCAATCAGCCCCAGCATTTT
CASSLHINQPQHF
>15|TRBV5-1|TRBJ1-3|TRBD1|-
TGCGCCAGCAGCCTGACAGGGGCCCTCGGAAACACCATATATTTT
CASSLTGALGNTIYF
>13|TRBV5-4|TRBJ2-7|-|once
TGTGCCAGCAGCTTGCCCCGGGACTACGAGCAGTACTTC
CASSLPRDYEQYF
>14|TRBV30|TRBJ1-1|-|-
TGTGCCTGGGGCGATGGAGGGAGTAACACTGAAGCTTTCTTT
CAWGDGGSNTEAFF
>15|TRBV5-1|TRBJ2-6|-|-
TGCGCCAGCAGGTTGGGAGGTACTGGGGCCAACGTCCTGACTTTC
CASRLGGTGANVLTF
>16|TRBV14|TRBJ2-1|-|-
TGTGCCAGCAGCCTTTATAAAGGGAGGACCTACAATGAGCAGTTCTTC
CASSLYKGRTYNEQFF
>15|TRBV7-9|TRBJ2-3|-|-
TGTGCCAGCAGCTCCCCCAAGGGGTACACAGATACGCAGTATTTT
CASSSPKGYTDTQYF
>14|TRBV27|TRBJ1-5|-|-
TGTGCCAGCAGTTTATATGACAGAAATCAGCCCCAGCATTTT
CASSLYDRNQPQHF
>16|TRBV7-9|TRBJ1-1|-|-
TGTTCCAGCAGCTTAGGTGGCCCCAATATGAACACTGAAGCTTTCTTT
CSSSLGGPNMNTEAFF
>14|TRBV28|TRBJ1-1|-|-
TGTGCCAGCAGTGCGGGACCTAGGAACACTGAAGCTTTCTTT
CASSAGPRNTEAFF
>12|TRBV5-4|TRBJ1-5|-|-
TGTGCCAGCAGCCACAATAATGAACCCCAGCATTTT
CASSHNNEPQHF
>14|TRBV6-5|TRBJ2-7|TRBD1|-
TGTGCCAGCAGTTACTCGGGGGACAGGAATGAGCAGTACTTC
CASSYSGDRNEQYF
>15|TRBV5-1|TRBJ2-1|-|once
TGCGCCAGCAGCTCCGGGACAAAGATGGGCAATGAGCAGTTCTTC
CASSSGTKMGNEQFF
>13|TRBV10-1|TRBJ2-7|-|-
TGCGCCAGCAGTGAGTCCGGAGCCTACGAGCAGTACTTC
CASSESGAYEQYF
>15|TRBV19|TRBJ1-1|-|-
TGTGCCAGTAGACCCGGGGGGGGCATGAACACTGAAGCTTTCTTT
CASRPGGGMNTEAFF
>14|TRBV5-1|TRBJ2-1|-|-
TGCGCCAGCAGCTTGGCCACAGGGCTAAAGGAGCAGTTCTTC
CASSLATGLKEQFF
>15|TRBV28|TRBJ2-5|TRBD2|few
TGTGCCAGCAGTTATGGCGGGAGTCCTGGGGAGACCCAGTACTTC
CASSYGGSPGETQYF
>12|TRBV7-9|TRBJ2-1|-|-
TGTGCCAGCAGCCGCGGCGGCAATGAGCAGTTCTTC
CASSRGGNEQFF
>15|TRBV14|TRBJ2-7|TRBD2|-
TGTGCCAGCAGCCAAGGGACGGGCGTAGCGGGCGAGCAGTACTTC
CASSQGTGVAGEQYF
>15|TRBV5-1|TRBJ1-1|TRBD1|-
TGCGCCAGCAGTTTGACAGGGGTAGTTAGCACTGAAGCTTTCTTT
CASSLTGVVSTEAFF
>13|TRBV28|TRBJ1-2|-|-
TGTGCCAATAACAGGGCCCCCAACTATGGCTACACCTTC
CANNRAPNYGYTF
>14|TRBV30|TRBJ2-6|-|-
TGTGCCTGCCCTTCGACACGTGGGGCCAACGTCCTGACTTTC
CACPSTRGANVLTF
>14|TRBV5-1|TRBJ2-5|TRBD2|-
TGCGCCAGCTCTCGACTAGCGGGAGAAGAGACCCAGTACTTC
CASSRLAGEETQYF
>14|TRBV5-1|TRBJ2-2|TRBD1|-
TGCGCCAGCAGCCCGACCACAGGGGCCGGGGAGCTGTTTTTT
CASSPTTGAGELFF
>14|TRBV5-1|TRBJ2-1|-|-
TGCGCCAGCGCTCCCGGAGACGCCTACAATGAGCAGTTCTTC
CASAPGDAYNEQFF
>14|TRBV27|TRBJ1-5|-|-
TGTGCCAGCAGTTTTTCCCTTCGGGGACAGCCCCAGCATTTT
CASSFSLRGQPQHF
>16|TRBV18|TRBJ1-2|-|-
TGTGCCAGCTCACCACCGTCGGGGGGAGCTAACTATGGCTACACCTTC
CASSPPSGGANYGYTF
>14|TRBV10-2|TRBJ2-7|TRBD1|few
TGCGCCAGCAGTGGGGGACAGGGGGCGGACGAGCAGTACTTC
CASSGGQGADEQYF
>14|TRBV10-1|TRBJ2-1|TRBD2|-
TGCGCCAGCAGTGAGTCGCGGGGACTAGTGGAGCAGTTCTTC
CASSESRGLVEQFF
>20|TRBV4-1|TRBJ2-7|TRBD1|-
TGCGCCAGCAGCCCACAGGGGGCTTTCGATCGGGCGGGGCGACCCCACGAGCAGTACTTC
CASSPQGAFDRAGRPHEQYF
>16|TRBV28|TRBJ2-7|TRBD2|-
TGTGCCAGCAGTTTATATGGTAGCGGGAGTCCCTACGAGCAGTACTTC
CASSLYGSGSPYEQYF
>15|TRBV18|TRBJ1-1|TRBD1|-
TGTGCCAGCTCACCCCAAGGACAGGGGGCCCCAGTGGCTTTCTTT
CASSPQGQGAPVAFF
>11|TRBV6-1|TRBJ2-2|-|-
TGTGCCAGCAATGGAGCCGGGGAGCTGTTTTTT
CASNGAGELFF
>16|TRBV11-1|TRBJ2-7|TRBD1|-
TGTGCCAGCAGCCCGAGACTCGGGACAGGGGTTGGGGAGCAGTACTTC
CASSPRLGTGVGEQYF
>16|TRBV5-1|TRBJ2-2|TRBD2|-
TGCGCCAGCAGCTTGGATGATAGCGGGGAAACCGGGGAGCTGTTTTTT
CASSLDDSGETGELFF
>16|TRBV28|TRBJ2-7|TRBD2|-
TGTGCCAGCAGTCCCGTCGGGACTAGCGGAGCCTACGAGCAGTACTTC
CASSPVGTSGAYEQYF
>13|TRBV10-3|TRBJ2-1|-|-
TGTGCCATCAGTGAAACAGGGTACAATGAGCAGTTCTTC
CAISETGYNEQFF
>17|TRBV28|TRBJ2-4|-|-
TGTGCCAGCAGTTTCCCGAGCCGCGCGGGGCGAGAGAACATTCAGTACTTC
CASSFPSRAGRENIQYF